The 32 T cell receptor beta chains presented below share a single source sample, sequenced in a study of identical twins. TCRdb itself ran the 5' RACE reads through MiXCR, one entry per CDR3 protein. The sample has about 890,000 distinct CDR3 sequences; about 12% are singletons. These data were also reused for a study on yellow fever vaccine responses in identical twins.

Sequenced material: PBMCs. These receptor sequences come from a woman between 18 and 30 years old in good health.

The J gene is TRBJ2-1, the V gene TRBV20-1; the match to TRBD2 covers 11 bases. Germline V gives CDR1 DFQATT, CDR2 SNEGSKA (reference sequence). The V segment lost 3 bases and the J segment 5 bases; nucleotides outside the gene matches: 9. This CDR3 has 16 residues. CDR3 nucleotides: TGCAGTGCTAGGGGGCTAGCGGGGGGCGACCACAATGAGCAGTTCTTC. This codes for CSARGLAGGDHNEQFF.

This clonotype has only a few counts. J is TRBJ1-3 and V is TRBV7-2; 7 nucleotides line up with TRBD1. Germline lookup yields CDR1 SGHTA and CDR2 FQGNSA. The V segment lost 5 bases and the J segment 1 base; nucleotides outside the gene matches: 5. This CDR3 spans 15 amino acids. The CDR3 sequence is CASSATGLSGNTIYF. The DNA of the CDR3 is TGTGCCAGCAGCGCGACAGGGTTGTCTGGAAACACCATATATTTT.

This chain connects TRBV5-1 to TRBJ2-7; D is perhaps TRBD1 (7 bases). V was pared by 1 base and J by 6 bases, with 20 bases between. CDR1 is SGHRS, CDR2 YFSETQ, per germline. The CDR3 is 16 residues long. DNA of the CDR3: TGCGCCAGCAGCTTGATTATGGAGGGGGCCTCTCGCGAGCAGTACTTC. It encodes CASSLIMEGASREQYF.

In this sample, this clonotype turned up many times. This sequence joins TRBV2 and TRBJ1-5; D is unclear. Germline V gene data show CDR1 as SNHLY and CDR2 as FYNNEI. The CDR3 is 14 amino acids. Trimming stripped 1 base from V and 6 bases from J, with 10 bases between. The CDR3: CASSEGFGGQPQHF. The CDR3 nucleotides read TGTGCCAGCAGTGAAGGGTTCGGCGGTCAGCCCCAGCATTTT.

The V call is TRBV11-3, the J call TRBJ2-1, with D tentatively TRBD1 or TRBD2 (5 bases each). CDR3 size: 12 residues. V lost 8 bases, J lost 4 bases, and 9 bases lay in between. Germline assignment: CDR1 SGHNT and CDR2 YENEEA. CDR3 bases: TGTGCCAGCGGGGACGATTACAATGAGCAGTTCTTC. Encoded protein: CASGDDYNEQFF.

The chain carries TRBV6-1 and TRBJ2-7, with TRBD1 matching over 8 bases. CDR3 length: 15 residues. V lost 6 bases to trimming and J lost 4 bases; unmatched junction nucleotides: 11. Germline loops: CDR1 MNHNS, CDR2 SASEGT. CDR3 sequence reads: CASSPTGTGVYEQYV. DNA for the CDR3: TGTGCCAGCAGCCCAACCGGGACAGGTGTTTACGAGCAGTACGTC.

The CDR3 sequence is CASSASRGTDTQYF. The CDR3 DNA follows: TGTGCCAGCAGCGCATCAAGGGGCACAGATACGCAGTATTTT. The rearrangement uses TRBV7-7 and TRBJ2-3; D remains unclear. Trimming removed 5 bases at V and 1 base at J, with 10 bases between. The CDR3 has 14 residues. Germline loops: CDR1 SSHAT, CDR2 FNYEAQ (reference sequence).

The chain carries TRBV10-2 and TRBJ2-6; unclear D gene. V dropped 7 bases and J dropped 2 bases, with 15 bases sitting between them. This CDR3 has 16 amino acids. Germline V gene sequence: CDR1 WSHSY, CDR2 SAAADI. Here the CDR3 DNA reads TGCGCCAGCACCTTCCTAGTTAGTCCTGGGGCCAACGTCCTGACTTTC. Encoded protein: CASTFLVSPGANVLTF.

This clonotype has ten or more counts. V gene TRBV5-6 combines with J gene TRBJ2-1; a weak D match, TRBD2 (5 bases). Germline V gene sequence: CDR1 SGHDT, CDR2 YYEEEE. The CDR3 is 17 amino acids. With 1 base removed from V and 4 bases from J, the gap between germline ends came to 18 bases. CDR3 DNA: TGTGCCAGCAGCTTGCGATGGGAGCGGACCGGGTACAATGAGCAGTTCTTC. This gives the protein CASSLRWERTGYNEQFF.

This clonotype has just a few counts. V gene TRBV12-3 or TRBV12-4 combines with J gene TRBJ1-5, with a possible D match to TRBD1 (6 bases). The V gene lost 3 bases and the J gene lost 4 bases, with 13 bases spanning the gap. There are 15 residues in the CDR3. CDR3 in amino acids: CASSFEGGRNQPQHF. CDR3 nucleotides: TGTGCCAGCAGTTTTGAAGGGGGTCGGAATCAGCCCCAGCATTTT.

This chain uses TRBV6-1 with TRBJ1-6; D may be TRBD1 (6 bases). V was pared by 5 bases and J by 5 bases, with 10 bases between. The CDR3 contains 14 residues. Germline loops: CDR1 MNHNS, CDR2 SASEGT. The CDR3 reads CASSRDRNNSPLHF. DNA of the CDR3: TGTGCCAGCAGTAGAGACAGGAATAATTCACCCCTCCACTTT.

The table lists this clonotype with a few counts. The rearrangement links TRBV18 to TRBJ2-1, with D hard to call. Per the germline V gene, CDR1 is KGHSH and CDR2 is LQKENI. There are 14 residues in the CDR3. Trimming removed 3 bases from V and 2 bases from J, with 8 bases in between. CDR3 bases: TGTGCCAGCTCACCGCCCTCTCCCTACAATGAGCAGTTCTTC. Amino acid sequence: CASSPPSPYNEQFF.

This clonotype was seen more than once but under ten times. This chain joins TRBV20-1 and TRBJ2-1; D possibly matches TRBD1 or TRBD2 (5 bases each). Germline lookup yields CDR1 DFQATT and CDR2 SNEGSKA (reference sequence). The CDR3 is 16 amino acids. With 2 bases removed from V and 0 bases from J, the gap between germline ends came to 14 bases. The CDR3 nucleotides are TGCAGTGCTAGACGGCAGGGAGTAAGCTCCTACAATGAGCAGTTCTTC. Encoded protein: CSARRQGVSSYNEQFF.

This clonotype was observed a few times. The rearrangement joins TRBV28 to TRBJ1-5, with a tentative D call TRBD1 (6 bases). The CDR3 runs 15 residues. Germline lookup yields CDR1 MDHEN and CDR2 SYDVKM. V lost 7 bases to trimming and J lost 2 bases, with 15 bases between them. CDR3 region: CASNSQGVGNQPQHF. DNA for the CDR3: TGTGCCAGCAACTCACAGGGAGTGGGCAATCAGCCCCAGCATTTT.

This clonotype was counted between two and nine times. The chain uses TRBV7-3 and TRBJ2-7; a weak D match, TRBD2 (5 bases). Deletions cut 0 bases from V and 5 bases from J, with 11 bases between. The CDR3 is made up of 14 amino acids. Germline values: CDR1 SGHTA, CDR2 FQGTGA. The CDR3 DNA sequence: TGTGCCAGCAGCTTAACGGGATCGGGGAACGAGCAGTACTTC. It specifies CASSLTGSGNEQYF.

The chain employs TRBV7-6 and TRBJ2-2, with TRBD1 identical over 9 bases. Germline CDR1 reads SGHVS; CDR2 reads FNYEAQ. The trim removed 5 bases at V and 8 bases at J, leaving 6 bases unmatched. The CDR3 is 14 residues long. The CDR3: CASSIGTGTGELFF. CDR3 in DNA: TGTGCCAGCAGCATTGGGACAGGGACTGGGGAGCTGTTTTTT.

V and J are TRBV7-8 and TRBJ2-3; D is unresolved. Trimming removed 7 bases at V and 2 bases at J, with 7 bases between. The CDR3 spans 12 residues. Germline loops: CDR1 SGHVS, CDR2 FQNEAQ. CDR3 in amino acids: CASTRITDTQYF. The DNA of the CDR3 is TGTGCCAGCACCAGGATCACAGATACGCAGTATTTT.

The chain employs TRBV20-1 and TRBJ2-7; 9 nucleotides line up with TRBD1. V was pared by 6 bases and J by 0 bases, with 6 bases of the junction left unmatched. Germline CDR1 reads DFQATT; CDR2 reads SNEGSKA (reference sequence). The CDR3 has 14 residues. This CDR3 is CSAAGTGSSYEQYF. CDR3 bases: TGCAGTGCGGCTGGGACAGGGAGCTCCTACGAGCAGTACTTC.

This chain connects TRBV11-1 to TRBJ2-7, with D possibly TRBD1 on 5 matching bases. The CDR3 is 14 amino acids. Germline lookup yields CDR1 SGHAT and CDR2 FQDESV (reference sequence). V lost 2 bases, J lost 4 bases, and 12 bases lay in between. CDR3 residues: CASSLSAQGYEQYF. The CDR3 nucleotides read TGTGCCAGCAGCTTATCGGCGCAGGGTTACGAGCAGTACTTC. Together with reference TRBV11-1 and TRBJ2-7, the CDR3 gives the full variable domain: EAEVAQSPRYKITEKSQAVAFWCDPISGHATLYWYRQILGQGPELLVQFQDESVVDDSQLPKDRFSAERLKGVDSTLKIQPAELGDSAMYLCASSLSAQGYEQYFGPGTRLTVT.

The chain uses TRBV7-7 and TRBJ2-3; D gene uncertain. Germline assignment: CDR1 SSHAT and CDR2 FNYEAQ (reference sequence). CDR3 length: 13 residues. V was trimmed by 1 base and J by 5 bases, leaving 7 bases between them. The CDR3 here is CASSLVAEDTQYF. CDR3 DNA sequence: TGTGCCAGCAGCTTAGTGGCCGAAGATACGCAGTATTTT.

This clonotype was observed many times. The chain has TRBV2 and TRBJ1-1; D ambiguous. The CDR3 totals 13 residues. The V gene lost 3 bases and the J gene lost 1 base, with 6 bases spanning the gap. Per the germline V gene, CDR1 is SNHLY and CDR2 is FYNNEI. CDR3 residues: CASSDWQNTEAFF. The CDR3, as DNA: TGTGCCAGCAGTGATTGGCAGAACACTGAAGCTTTCTTT. Full variable domain (missing parts from reference TRBV2 and TRBJ1-1): EPEVTQTPSHQVTQMGQEVILRCVPISNHLYFYWYRQILGQKVEFLVSFYNNEISEKSEIFDDQFSVERPDGSNFTLKIRSTKLEDSAMYFCASSDWQNTEAFFGQGTRLTVV.

This rearrangement joins TRBV27 to TRBJ1-5; possibly TRBD1 for D (5 bases). Germline V CDR1 and CDR2: MNHEY, SMNVEV (reference sequence). Deletions cut 8 bases from V and 3 bases from J, with 20 bases between. The CDR3 consists of 16 residues. The CDR3 is CASARSSGGTNQPQHF. For the CDR3, the DNA is TGTGCCAGCGCAAGGTCCTCCGGCGGGACCAATCAGCCCCAGCATTTT.

The chain couples TRBV5-1 to TRBJ2-3; no firm D call. The CDR3 sequence is 17 residues long. The V and J ends lost 4 bases and 5 bases respectively, with 23 bases between them. Germline V lookup: CDR1 SGHRS, CDR2 YFSETQ. This chain's CDR3 is CASSEGLSRARGDTQYF. CDR3 in DNA: TGCGCCAGCAGCGAAGGGCTGTCACGAGCTCGTGGAGATACGCAGTATTTT.

This clonotype was counted only a few times. CDR3 region: CSAGTSGNRGEQYF. In nucleotides, the CDR3 is TGCAGTGCAGGGACTAGCGGGAATAGGGGCGAGCAGTACTTC. J is TRBJ2-7 and V is TRBV20-1, with TRBD2 matching over 13 bases. V dropped 6 bases and J dropped 6; count of bases not matched to a gene: 8. The CDR3 has 14 amino acids. Germline V gives CDR1 DFQATT, CDR2 SNEGSKA (reference sequence).

This clonotype was counted many times. The CDR3 DNA is TGTGCCAGCAGCTCCGCAGTGGGACCCATATATTTT. It codes for CASSSAVGPIYF. The V call is TRBV7-9, the J call TRBJ1-3; TRBD1 is a possible D gene (5 bases). The V end lost 4 bases, the J end lost 11 bases, and 12 bases lay between the germline ends. CDR3 size: 12 residues. Germline-derived CDR1 and CDR2 are SEHNR and FQNEAQ (reference sequence).

The genes are TRBV5-1 and TRBJ2-7, with 9 bases that match TRBD1. Trimming at V came to 4 bases and at J to 5 bases, leaving 10 bases not matched to a gene. This CDR3 has 15 residues. Looked up from germline, CDR1 is SGHRS and CDR2 is YFSETQ. DNA of the CDR3: TGCGCCAGCAGCCCAACCGGGACAGGGTTTAACGAGCAGTACTTC. Translation gives CASSPTGTGFNEQYF.

This clonotype was seen only a few times. The chain combines TRBV5-5 with TRBJ2-2, with D hard to call. Trimming stripped 3 bases from V and 8 bases from J, with 11 bases between. This CDR3 region has 13 residues. From germline, CDR1 is SGHKS and CDR2 YYEKEE (reference sequence). CDR3 sequence reads: CASSSPYGGELFF. The CDR3 DNA is TGTGCCAGCAGCTCCCCTTACGGGGGGGAGCTGTTTTTT.

The chain is built from TRBV28 and TRBJ2-1, with D possibly TRBD1 on 7 matching bases. Trimming took off 4 bases at V and 5 bases at J, with 12 bases between the two ends. The CDR3 totals 14 residues. Germline V lookup: CDR1 MDHEN, CDR2 SYDVKM. Here the CDR3 reads CASSWPGGNNEQFF. The CDR3 nucleotides read TGTGCCAGCAGTTGGCCAGGGGGGAACAATGAGCAGTTCTTC.

This clonotype was seen only a few times. V is TRBV24-1 and J is TRBJ2-2; 10 bases agree with TRBD1. The V gene's germline CDR1 is KGHDR and CDR2 SFDVKD. This CDR3 region has 17 residues. V lost 4 bases to trimming and J lost 3 bases; unmatched junction nucleotides: 7. CDR3 in amino acids: CATSETGTGVDTGELFF. CDR3 sequence (DNA): TGTGCCACCAGTGAGACCGGGACAGGGGTCGACACCGGGGAGCTGTTTTTT.

This clonotype was picked up one time. This sequence joins TRBV6-1 and TRBJ1-6, with a possible D match to TRBD1 (5 bases). Trimming removed 8 bases from V and 4 bases from J, with 18 bases in between. Per the germline V gene, CDR1 is MNHNS and CDR2 is SASEGT. The CDR3 totals 16 residues. DNA for the CDR3: TGTGCCAGCGAACTAGGGACCGAAATTTATAATTCACCCCTCCACTTT. It specifies CASELGTEIYNSPLHF.

The chain combines TRBV2 with TRBJ2-3; 7 bases are shared with TRBD2. Germline V gene data show CDR1 as SNHLY and CDR2 as FYNNEI. This CDR3 comprises 16 residues. J was trimmed by 4 bases and V by 3 bases; bases with no gene match: 10. Here the CDR3 reads CASSERVAGRSDTQYF. The CDR3 DNA reads as TGTGCCAGCAGTGAGAGGGTAGCGGGCCGATCAGATACGCAGTATTTT.

This clonotype was picked up a small number of times. The chain links TRBV19 to TRBJ1-5; D uncertain. CDR3 length equals 18 residues. Germline CDR1 is LNHDA and CDR2 is SQIVND (reference sequence). Trimming took 4 bases from V and 1 from J, leaving 20 bases between them. The CDR3 DNA is TGTGCCAGTAGTACGGGCGGGGTCCAGCGGAGAAGCAATCAGCCCCAGCATTTT. Translating gives CASSTGGVQRRSNQPQHF.